These 9 T cell receptor beta chains originate from one sample sequenced in a study of T cell repertoires in cytomegalovirus infection. In TCRdb, the reads were re-called with MiXCR into one record per CDR3 protein. The sample has 100,000 to 150,000 distinct CDR3 sequences, over 30% seen once. Their antigens are not known. The specimen was CD8+ T cells from cultured PBMCs, collected from culture after CMV antigen stimulation. The source of these receptors is a human donor in good health (CMV status not recorded). Some clones in this sample may be carry-over from other donors' samples.

This clonotype was seen more than once but under ten times. The CDR3 region is CASTSAGGLGDTQYF. In nucleotides, the CDR3 is TGTGCCAGTACAAGCGCGGGGGGACTGGGAGATACGCAGTATTTT. The chain uses TRBV19 and TRBJ2-3, with 8 nucleotides matching TRBD2. The length of the CDR3 is 15 residues. The germline V gene encodes CDR1 LNHDA and CDR2 SQIVND (reference sequence). J was trimmed by 5 bases and V by 7 bases; bases with no gene match: 11.

The chain uses TRBV5-6 and TRBJ1-1; possibly TRBD1 for D (6 bases). The germline CDR1 and CDR2 sequences are SGHDT and YYEEEE. V was trimmed by 2 bases and J by 7 bases, leaving 15 bases between them. The CDR3 is made up of 14 amino acids. In DNA form, the CDR3 reads TGTGCCAGCAGCTTTAGGGGGGCAGACCTTGAAGCTTTCTTT. Translated, it gives CASSFRGADLEAFF.

This clonotype has only a few counts. The chain links TRBV7-9 to TRBJ2-7; no reliable D call. The germline gives CDR1 SEHNR, CDR2 FQNEAQ (reference sequence). V was cut by 8 bases and J by 0 bases, with 11 bases left in between. The CDR3 contains 13 residues. The CDR3 nucleotides read TGTGCCAGCTTGGGTTCCCACTCCTACGAGCAGTACTTC. This gives the protein CASLGSHSYEQYF.

The rearrangement joins TRBV6-5 to TRBJ2-1; D unclear. CDR3 size: 15 residues. V lost 0 bases, J lost 3 bases, and 9 bases lay in between. In germline, CDR1 is MNHEY, CDR2 SVGAGI. The CDR3 sequence: CASSYSEFNYNEQFF. Written as DNA, the CDR3 is TGTGCCAGCAGTTACTCGGAGTTTAACTACAATGAGCAGTTCTTC.

This clonotype was observed at least ten times. The chain has TRBV2 and TRBJ1-2; maybe TRBD1 (5 bases). V dropped 7 bases and J dropped 1 base, with 16 bases sitting between them. The CDR3 has 15 residues. Germline-derived CDR1 and CDR2 are SNHLY and FYNNEI. The CDR3 bases are TGTGCCAGCAATAATGGCAGGGCCAATAACTATGGCTACACCTTC. Translated: CASNNGRANNYGYTF.

This sequence joins TRBV14 and TRBJ1-1; tentative D call: TRBD1 (5 bases). The germline V and J ends were trimmed by 4 bases and 4 bases, with 22 bases remaining between them. The CDR3 contains 17 residues. Germline V gives CDR1 SGHDN, CDR2 FVKESK. The CDR3 DNA sequence: TGTGCCAGCAGCCGGCTAAACCACGGGGACGGGGGCACTGAAGCTTTCTTT. Translating it yields CASSRLNHGDGGTEAFF.

This clonotype was seen only a few times. The chain joins TRBV6-1 to TRBJ1-6; maybe TRBD1 (6 bases). Looked up from germline, CDR1 is MNHNS and CDR2 is SASEGT. V lost 5 bases and J lost 7, with 15 bases in between. CDR3 length: 15 amino acids. CDR3 residues: CASSTETGYNSPLHF. CDR3 in DNA: TGTGCCAGCAGTACCGAGACAGGCTACAATTCACCCCTCCACTTT.

As for this clonotype: Its ends do not fully match the called genes, so a read error is possible. The gene calls are TRBV29-1 and TRBJ2-7, with D perhaps TRBD1 or TRBD2 (5 bases each). Per the germline V gene, CDR1 is SQVTM and CDR2 is ANQGSEA. This CDR3 contains 15 residues. Written as DNA, the CDR3 is TGCAGCGTTGGAGGAGGCTCAGGGAACGCCTACGGGCAGTACTTC. It is translated as CSVGGGSGNAYGQYF.

This clonotype was recorded at least ten times. This chain connects TRBV7-6 to TRBJ2-2; D is perhaps TRBD1 (6 bases). Trimming removed 5 bases from V and 3 bases from J, with 19 bases in between. CDR3 length: 17 amino acids. Germline loops: CDR1 SGHVS, CDR2 FNYEAQ. The CDR3 nucleotides read TGTGCCAGCAGCCTAAGCCTTTGGACAGATCACACCGGGGAGCTGTTTTTT. Protein product: CASSLSLWTDHTGELFF.